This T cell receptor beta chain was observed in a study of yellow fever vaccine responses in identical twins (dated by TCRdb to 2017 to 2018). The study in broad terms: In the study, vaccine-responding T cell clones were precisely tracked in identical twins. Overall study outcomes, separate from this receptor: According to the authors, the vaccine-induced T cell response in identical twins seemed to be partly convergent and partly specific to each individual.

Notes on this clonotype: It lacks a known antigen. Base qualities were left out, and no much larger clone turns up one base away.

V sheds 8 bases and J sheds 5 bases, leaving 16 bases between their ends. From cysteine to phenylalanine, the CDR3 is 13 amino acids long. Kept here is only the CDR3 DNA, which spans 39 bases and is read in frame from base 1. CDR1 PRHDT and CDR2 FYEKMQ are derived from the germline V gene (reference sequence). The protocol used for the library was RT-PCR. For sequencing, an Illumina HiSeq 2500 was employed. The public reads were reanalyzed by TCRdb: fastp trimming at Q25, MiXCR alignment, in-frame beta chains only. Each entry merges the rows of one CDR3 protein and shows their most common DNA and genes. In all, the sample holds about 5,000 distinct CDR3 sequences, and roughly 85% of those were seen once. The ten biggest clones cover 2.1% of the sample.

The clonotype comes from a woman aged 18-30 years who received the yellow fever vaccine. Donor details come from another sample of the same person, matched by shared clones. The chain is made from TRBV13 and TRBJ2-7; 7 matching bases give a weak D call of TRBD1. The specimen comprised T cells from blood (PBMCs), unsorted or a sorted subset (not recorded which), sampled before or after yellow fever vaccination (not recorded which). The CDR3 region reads CASVPGQRDEQYF. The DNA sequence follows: TGTGCCAGCGTACCGGGACAGCGGGACGAGCAGTACTTC.